The T cell receptor (beta chain) under discussion was sequenced for a study of blood T cell repertoires in COVID-19. The repertoire was sequenced with immunoSEQ multiplex PCR; TCRdb's copy has only in-frame clones and lacks some. The table lists 290,000 or so clones, 86% of them singletons. This clonotype was sampled from a woman between 18 and 29 years old who had recovered from COVID-19. Sequenced sample: PBMCs or T cells enriched from blood (not recorded which).

The CDR3 coding sequence is TGTGCCAGCAGCCCTTGGGCTCGGATCGGAGATACGCAGTATTTT. This codes for CASSPWARIGDTQYF. The chain has TRBV7-9 and TRBJ2-3; D unclear. Germline CDR1 and CDR2: SEHNR and FQNEAQ (reference sequence). CDR3 size: 15 residues. V lost 5 bases, J lost 5 bases, and 17 bases lay in between.